A single sample gave rise to the 26 T cell receptor beta chains below, sequenced in a study of T cells in localized non-small cell lung cancer. Profiled with immunoSEQ multiplex PCR; TCRdb holds only in-frame clones, not every one. The profile shows more than 100,000 clones, approximately 88% of them singletons. Sequencing used peripheral blood, obtained before any cancer treatment. The receptors shown here come from a female donor older than 55 with stage I lung adenocarcinoma.

J is TRBJ2-1 and V is TRBV19; possible D gene TRBD2, 6 bases. The CDR3 is 16 residues long. CDR1 and CDR2 (germline): LNHDA, SQIVND (reference sequence). Trimming took off 8 bases at V and 7 bases at J, with 24 bases between the two ends. CDR3 protein: CASGSIGTLGGNEQFF. DNA of the CDR3: TGTGCCAGTGGTAGCATAGGAACCCTCGGGGGTAATGAGCAGTTCTTC. Filled out from reference TRBV19 and TRBJ2-1, the complete variable domain reads DGGITQSPKYLFRKEGQNVTLSCEQNLNHDAMYWYRQDPGQGLRLIYYSQIVNDFQKGDIAEGYSVSREKKESFPLTVTSAQKNPTAFYLCASGSIGTLGGNEQFFGPGTRLTVL.

The chain uses TRBV7-2 and TRBJ2-7; perhaps D is TRBD1 or TRBD2 (5 bases each). Germline V gives CDR1 SGHTA, CDR2 FQGNSA. This CDR3 is 14 amino acids long. V was cut by 6 bases and J by 0 bases, with 12 bases left in between. The CDR3 reads CASSFRGGSYEQYF. The CDR3 DNA sequence: TGTGCCAGCAGTTTTCGGGGCGGCTCCTACGAGCAGTACTTC.

The CDR3 loop reads CASTAIGGENTGELFF. The CDR3 nucleotides are TGTGCCAGCACTGCGATCGGGGGCGAAAACACCGGGGAGCTGTTTTTT. This chain uses TRBV7-3 with TRBJ2-2; either TRBD1 or TRBD2 may fit D (6 bases each). Trimming stripped 7 bases from V and 2 bases from J, with 17 bases between. Germline V CDR1 and CDR2: SGHTA, FQGTGA. CDR3 length equals 16 residues.

The chain carries TRBV6-1 and TRBJ2-1, with unresolved D. Germline V CDR1 and CDR2: MNHNS, SASEGT. Trimming took off 0 bases at V and 10 bases at J, with 10 bases between the two ends. The CDR3 covers 13 residues. For the CDR3, the DNA is TGTGCCAGCAGTGAAGCATACCGGGCCGAGCAGTTCTTC. Amino acids: CASSEAYRAEQFF.

V usage is TRBV5-4 and J usage is TRBJ2-7; possibly TRBD1 or TRBD2 for D (5 bases each). V lost 4 bases and J lost 3, with 14 bases in between. The CDR3 totals 14 residues. Germline CDR1 SGHNT, CDR2 YYREEE (reference sequence). The CDR3 protein is CASSTEGRLYEQYF. In nucleotides, the CDR3 is TGTGCCAGCAGCACCGAGGGACGACTCTACGAGCAGTACTTC.

This clone was detected only a few times. The J gene is TRBJ1-1, the V gene TRBV19; perhaps TRBD1 as D (5 bases). Germline V CDR1 and CDR2: LNHDA, SQIVND (reference sequence). The ends were cut back, 9 bases at V and 4 bases at J, with 18 bases in the middle. CDR3 size: 14 residues. The chain's CDR3 is CASGRGGWGTEAFF. CDR3 in DNA: TGTGCCAGCGGGAGGGGTGGTTGGGGCACTGAAGCTTTCTTT.

There are a few counts of this clone. This chain connects TRBV2 to TRBJ2-3, with 9 nucleotides matching TRBD2. CDR1 and CDR2 (germline): SNHLY, FYNNEI. Unmatched junction bases numbered 11, after V lost 6 bases and J lost 4 bases. The CDR3 extends over 16 amino acids. The CDR3 DNA sequence: TGTGCCAGCAGCCGGAGGTCTAGCGGGACCTCAGATACGCAGTATTTT. Amino acid sequence: CASSRRSSGTSDTQYF. Full variable domain (missing parts from reference TRBV2 and TRBJ2-3): EPEVTQTPSHQVTQMGQEVILRCVPISNHLYFYWYRQILGQKVEFLVSFYNNEISEKSEIFDDQFSVERPDGSNFTLKIRSTKLEDSAMYFCASSRRSSGTSDTQYFGPGTRLTVL.

V gene TRBV6-1 combines with J gene TRBJ1-2, with 7 bases fitting TRBD1. Germline values: CDR1 MNHNS, CDR2 SASEGT. V gave up 3 bases and J gave up 4 bases; unmatched junction bases: 2. This CDR3 spans 13 amino acids. DNA for the CDR3: TGTGCCAGCAGTGAGGACAGGACCTATGGCTACACCTTC. Its protein is CASSEDRTYGYTF.

The genes are TRBV6-5 and TRBJ2-6; no firm D call. V lost 4 bases, J lost 4 bases, and 11 bases lay in between. The CDR3 covers 15 residues. Germline assignment: CDR1 MNHEY and CDR2 SVGAGI. CDR3 amino acids: CASSSHLPGANVLTF. The DNA of the CDR3 is TGTGCCAGCAGTTCCCATCTCCCCGGGGCCAACGTCCTGACTTTC.

This chain connects TRBV5-6 to TRBJ2-7, with TRBD2 as a possible D gene (6 bases). From germline, CDR1 is SGHDT and CDR2 YYEEEE. Trimming removed 0 bases from V and 0 bases from J, with 10 bases in between. The CDR3 spans 15 residues. The CDR3 DNA reads TGTGCCAGCAGCTTGGTGGCGGGAAGCTCCTACGAGCAGTACTTC. This sequence encodes CASSLVAGSSYEQYF.

This clone has a single count. V and J are TRBV7-2 and TRBJ1-2, with D possibly matching TRBD1 (5 bases). Germline-derived CDR1 and CDR2 are SGHTA and FQGNSA. V lost 5 bases to trimming and J lost 5 bases, with 15 bases between them. This CDR3 has 14 amino acids. The CDR3 is CASSPQAGKYGYTF. For the CDR3, the DNA is TGTGCCAGCAGCCCCCAGGCAGGGAAGTATGGCTACACCTTC.

The chain is built from TRBV5-8 and TRBJ2-3, with D unclear. Germline V lookup: CDR1 SGHTS, CDR2 YDEGEE. The CDR3 length is 14 residues. Trimming took 4 bases from V and 4 from J, leaving 13 bases between them. CDR3 nucleotides: TGTGCCAGCAGCACCTCCCTAGGCCCAGATACGCAGTATTTT. Residues: CASSTSLGPDTQYF.

V gene TRBV6-5 combines with J gene TRBJ2-1; maybe TRBD1 (5 bases). The ends were cut back, 4 bases at V and 6 bases at J, with 7 bases in the middle. The germline gives CDR1 MNHEY, CDR2 SVGAGI. This CDR3 is 12 amino acids long. CDR3 residues: CASSFQGNEQFF. In nucleotides, the CDR3 is TGTGCCAGCAGTTTTCAGGGCAATGAGCAGTTCTTC.

The V call is TRBV19, the J call TRBJ1-5, with TRBD1 matching 7 bases. Germline V lookup: CDR1 LNHDA, CDR2 SQIVND (reference sequence). V shed 5 bases, J shed 1 base, and the junction held 11 bases outside the gene matches. CDR3 length: 17 amino acids. CDR3 protein: CASSERQGSWSNQPQHF. In nucleotides, the CDR3 is TGTGCCAGTAGTGAAAGACAGGGAAGTTGGAGCAATCAGCCCCAGCATTTT.

This clone was observed once. The gene calls are TRBV5-1 and TRBJ2-7; D is perhaps TRBD2 (6 bases). The CDR3 extends over 15 amino acids. Germline V lookup: CDR1 SGHRS, CDR2 YFSETQ. The V end lost 5 bases, the J end lost 1 base, and 16 bases lay between the germline ends. Here the CDR3 DNA reads TGCGCCAGCAGTGACCTGACGGGAGATTCCTACGAGCAGTACTTC. It encodes CASSDLTGDSYEQYF.

V usage is TRBV19 and J usage is TRBJ2-7; 11 bases map to TRBD2. CDR3 length: 16 amino acids. CDR1 and CDR2 (germline): LNHDA, SQIVND (reference sequence). V lost 4 bases and J lost 7; bases outside the gene matches: 12. This chain's CDR3 is CASSTLAGGGVREQYF. CDR3 sequence (DNA): TGTGCCAGTAGTACCCTAGCGGGAGGAGGGGTTCGGGAGCAGTACTTC.

In this sample, this clone turned up once. The V call is TRBV9, the J call TRBJ2-7; 10 bases align to TRBD1. CDR3 length: 15 amino acids. Germline V CDR1 and CDR2: SGDLS, YYNGEE. V gave up 1 base and J gave up 4 bases; unmatched junction bases: 5. For the CDR3, the DNA is TGTGCCAGCAGCGTACTCGGACAGGGGGGATACGAGCAGTACTTC. Protein: CASSVLGQGGYEQYF.

V usage is TRBV7-9 and J usage is TRBJ2-3; D not certain. Germline V CDR1 and CDR2: SEHNR, FQNEAQ (reference sequence). The CDR3 is made up of 15 amino acids. The germline V and J ends were trimmed by 1 base and 0 bases, with 8 bases remaining between them. CDR3 protein: CASSLGSYSTDTQYF. For the CDR3, the DNA is TGTGCCAGCAGCTTAGGGAGTTATAGCACAGATACGCAGTATTTT.

CDR3 sequence reads: CASSRPSQGAYEQYF. The CDR3 DNA is TGTGCCAGCAGCCGCCCCTCGCAGGGGGCCTACGAGCAGTACTTC. The chain joins TRBV6-5 to TRBJ2-7, with TRBD1 matching over 7 bases. The CDR3 has 15 residues. Germline V gene data show CDR1 as MNHEY and CDR2 as SVGAGI. The J segment lost 2 bases and the V segment lost 6 bases, leaving 10 bases of the junction unmatched.

This clone has just one count. V is TRBV30 and J is TRBJ2-1; 12 positions match TRBD2. The germline gives CDR1 GTSNPN, CDR2 SVGIG (reference sequence). Trimming at V came to 1 base and at J to 6 bases, leaving 10 bases not matched to a gene. The CDR3 covers 17 residues. The CDR3 region has the DNA TGTGCCTGGAGTGCAAAGCTAGCGGGAGGGCGGGGCAATGAGCAGTTCTTC. This codes for CAWSAKLAGGRGNEQFF.

The rearrangement links TRBV6-1 to TRBJ2-3, with a tentative D call TRBD2 (7 bases). The CDR3 totals 13 residues. CDR1 and CDR2 (germline): MNHNS, SASEGT. V lost 3 bases, J lost 6 bases, and 10 bases lay in between. Here the CDR3 reads CASSDGGQDTQYF. The CDR3 DNA reads TGTGCCAGCAGTGACGGGGGGCAGGATACGCAGTATTTT.

This sequence joins TRBV19 and TRBJ2-3; 12 nucleotides match TRBD2. Germline V lookup: CDR1 LNHDA, CDR2 SQIVND (reference sequence). Germline trimming cut 5 bases from V and 0 bases from J; bases unmatched to any gene: 3. The CDR3 spans 16 residues. The CDR3 loop reads CASSVLAGGSTDTQYF. DNA for the CDR3: TGTGCCAGTAGTGTACTAGCGGGGGGCAGCACAGATACGCAGTATTTT. Using reference TRBV19 and TRBJ2-3 for the parts outside the CDR3, the full variable domain is DGGITQSPKYLFRKEGQNVTLSCEQNLNHDAMYWYRQDPGQGLRLIYYSQIVNDFQKGDIAEGYSVSREKKESFPLTVTSAQKNPTAFYLCASSVLAGGSTDTQYFGPGTRLTVL.

V usage is TRBV5-1 and J usage is TRBJ2-1, with 7 nucleotides matching TRBD2. The V gene end was trimmed by 0 bases and the J gene end by 13 bases; junction bases not matched to a gene: 10. The CDR3 is 14 residues long. The germline V gene encodes CDR1 SGHRS and CDR2 YFSETQ. The CDR3 DNA reads as TGCGCCAGCAGCTTGGACCCCTTGGGGGGGAGTCAGTTCTTC. Encoded protein: CASSLDPLGGSQFF. Variable domain in full (rest from reference TRBV5-1 and TRBJ2-1): KAGVTQTPRYLIKTRGQQVTLSCSPISGHRSVSWYQQTPGQGLQFLFEYFSETQRNKGNFPGRFSGRQFSNSRSEMNVSTLELGDSALYLCASSLDPLGGSQFFGPGTRLTVL.

This clone was seen just once. The V and J genes are TRBV5-4 and TRBJ2-7; unclear D gene. The germline CDR1 and CDR2 sequences are SGHNT and YYREEE (reference sequence). The CDR3 runs 17 residues. The V and J ends lost 0 bases and 0 bases respectively, with 16 bases between them. The chain's CDR3 is CASSLEDPGLSSYEQYF. In nucleotides, the CDR3 is TGTGCCAGCAGCTTGGAGGACCCGGGTTTAAGCTCCTACGAGCAGTACTTC.

The chain has TRBV5-1 and TRBJ2-1; TRBD2 agrees at 9 bases. CDR1 and CDR2 from the germline V gene are SGHRS and YFSETQ. CDR3 length: 16 amino acids. Unmatched junction bases numbered 1, after V lost 0 bases and J lost 0 bases. CDR3: CASSLGLAASYNEQFF. As DNA, the CDR3 is TGCGCCAGCAGCTTGGGACTAGCGGCCTCCTACAATGAGCAGTTCTTC.

This clone was recorded a few times. The chain links TRBV2 to TRBJ1-2; D gene unclear. Trimming stripped 1 base from V and 4 bases from J, with 4 bases between. CDR3 length: 12 amino acids. Germline lookup yields CDR1 SNHLY and CDR2 FYNNEI. The CDR3 is CASSEGAYGYTF. The CDR3 coding sequence is TGTGCCAGCAGTGAAGGGGCCTATGGCTACACCTTC.